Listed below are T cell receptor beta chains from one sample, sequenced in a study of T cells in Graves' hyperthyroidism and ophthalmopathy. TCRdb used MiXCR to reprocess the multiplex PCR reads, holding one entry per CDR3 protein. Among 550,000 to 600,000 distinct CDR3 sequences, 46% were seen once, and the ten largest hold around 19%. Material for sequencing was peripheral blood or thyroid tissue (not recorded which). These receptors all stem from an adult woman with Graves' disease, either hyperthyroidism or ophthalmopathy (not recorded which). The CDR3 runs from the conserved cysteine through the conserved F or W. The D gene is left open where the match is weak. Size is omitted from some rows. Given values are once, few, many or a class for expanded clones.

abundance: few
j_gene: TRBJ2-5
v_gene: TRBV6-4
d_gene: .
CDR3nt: TGTGCCAGCAGTGACTCGACGGGGATGATGGAGACCCAGTACTTC
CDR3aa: CASSDSTGMMETQYF

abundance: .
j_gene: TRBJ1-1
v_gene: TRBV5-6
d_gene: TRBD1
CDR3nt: TGTGCCAGCAGGCCCTCAGGGGGGACGCTCGAAGCTTTCTTT
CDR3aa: CASRPSGGTLEAFF

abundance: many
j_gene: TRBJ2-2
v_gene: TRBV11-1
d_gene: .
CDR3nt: TGTGCCAGCAGCTTAGGGGTGAACACCGGGGAGCTGTTTTTT
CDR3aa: CASSLGVNTGELFF

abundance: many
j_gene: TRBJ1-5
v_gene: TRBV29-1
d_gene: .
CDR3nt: TGCAGCGTTGAGATAGGGACGGGAAATCAGCCCCAGCATTTT
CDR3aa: CSVEIGTGNQPQHF

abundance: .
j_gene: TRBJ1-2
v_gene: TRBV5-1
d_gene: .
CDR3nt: TGCGCCAGCAGCTTTGGGGGCGGTGGCTATGGCTACACCTTC
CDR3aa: CASSFGGGGYGYTF

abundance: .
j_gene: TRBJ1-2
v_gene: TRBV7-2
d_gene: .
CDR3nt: TGTGCCAGCAGCCAAGGAGTGGCTTATGGCTACACCTTC
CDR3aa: CASSQGVAYGYTF

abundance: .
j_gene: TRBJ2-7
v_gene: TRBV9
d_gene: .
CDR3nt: TGCGCCAGCAGCTTGGATGAGGCCCAAGGCGGGGAGCTGGGCTCCTACGAGCAGTACTTC
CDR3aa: CASSLDEAQGGELGSYEQYF

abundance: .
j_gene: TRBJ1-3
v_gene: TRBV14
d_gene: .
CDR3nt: TGTGCCAGCAGCTCTGTCCGGCACTGCATCAGATATTTT
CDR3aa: CASSSVRHCIRYF

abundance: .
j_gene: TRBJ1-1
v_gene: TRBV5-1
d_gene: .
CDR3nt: TGCGCCAGCAGCTACACCCGGCATGTGAACACTGAAGCTTTCTTT
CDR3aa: CASSYTRHVNTEAFF

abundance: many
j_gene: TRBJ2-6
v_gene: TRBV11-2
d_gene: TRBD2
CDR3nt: TGTGCCAGCAGCCCCGTCGGGGGGGACAACGTCCTGACTTTC
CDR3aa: CASSPVGGDNVLTF

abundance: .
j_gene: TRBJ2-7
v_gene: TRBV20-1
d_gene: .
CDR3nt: TGCAGTGCTAGTCGGACTGTTGCCTACGAGCAGTACTTC
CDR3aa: CSASRTVAYEQYF

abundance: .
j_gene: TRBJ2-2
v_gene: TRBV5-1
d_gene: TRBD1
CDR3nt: TGCGCCAGCAGGGGACAGGGGATGAACACCGGGGAGCTGTTTTTT
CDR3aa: CASRGQGMNTGELFF

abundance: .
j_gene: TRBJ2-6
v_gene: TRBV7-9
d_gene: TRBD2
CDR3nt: TGTGCCAGCAGTAACACGGGACTAGCGGCCTCTGGGGCCAACGTCCTGACTTTC
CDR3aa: CASSNTGLAASGANVLTF

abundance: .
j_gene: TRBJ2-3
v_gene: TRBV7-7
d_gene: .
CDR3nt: TGTGCTAGCAGCTATAATGCCATGGATACGCAGTATTTT
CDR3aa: CASSYNAMDTQYF

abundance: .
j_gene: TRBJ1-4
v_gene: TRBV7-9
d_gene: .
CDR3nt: TGTGCCAGCAGCCAAGAACGGCAGGGAAGGCTGTTTTTT
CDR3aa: CASSQERQGRLFF

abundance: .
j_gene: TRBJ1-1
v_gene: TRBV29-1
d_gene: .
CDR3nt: TGCAGCGTTGAGGCCGGACAGAACACTGAAGCTTTCTTT
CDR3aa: CSVEAGQNTEAFF

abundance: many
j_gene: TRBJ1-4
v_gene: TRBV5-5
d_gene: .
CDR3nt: TGTGCCAGCAGCTTGGACAGGGCGGCAACTAATGAAAAACTGTTTTTT
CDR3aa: CASSLDRAATNEKLFF

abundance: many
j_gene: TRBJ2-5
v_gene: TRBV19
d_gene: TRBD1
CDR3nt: TGTGCCAGTAGTACCGGACAGGACCAAGAGACCCAGTACTTC
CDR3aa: CASSTGQDQETQYF

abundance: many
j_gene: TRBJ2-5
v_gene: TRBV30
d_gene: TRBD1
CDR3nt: TGTGCCTGGGGATTACAGGGGGCAGAGACCCAGTACTTC
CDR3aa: CAWGLQGAETQYF

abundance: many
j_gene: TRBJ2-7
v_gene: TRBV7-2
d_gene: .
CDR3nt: TGTGCCAGCAGCAAAGGGGGCTACGAGCAGTACTTC
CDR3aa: CASSKGGYEQYF

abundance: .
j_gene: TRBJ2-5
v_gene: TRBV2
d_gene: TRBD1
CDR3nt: TGTGCCAGCAACTACAGACAGGGGAGCGAGACCCAGTACTTC
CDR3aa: CASNYRQGSETQYF

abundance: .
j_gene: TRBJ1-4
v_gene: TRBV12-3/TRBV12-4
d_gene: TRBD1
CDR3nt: TGTGCCAGCAGTCCTGGGGGGACAGGGTTTGGGTTAGGGGAAAAACTGTTTTTT
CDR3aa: CASSPGGTGFGLGEKLFF

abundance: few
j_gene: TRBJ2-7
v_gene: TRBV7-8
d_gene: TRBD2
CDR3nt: TGTGCCAGCAACCTTTCCGGGACTAGCGGGAGAGCCTACGAGCAGTACTTC
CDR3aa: CASNLSGTSGRAYEQYF

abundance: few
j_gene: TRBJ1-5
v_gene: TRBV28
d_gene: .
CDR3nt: TGTGCCAGCAGTCCAGGGGCTAGTTATCAGCCCCAGCATTTT
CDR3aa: CASSPGASYQPQHF

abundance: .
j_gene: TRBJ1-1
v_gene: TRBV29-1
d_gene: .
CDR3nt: TGCAGCGTAGGCAGGCGTATGAACACTGAAGCTTTCTTT
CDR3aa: CSVGRRMNTEAFF

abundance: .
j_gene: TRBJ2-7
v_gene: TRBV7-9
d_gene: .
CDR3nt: TGTGCCACCCCAGAACGGGATAGCGCAAGGACCTACGGGCAGTACTTC
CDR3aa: CATPERDSARTYGQYF

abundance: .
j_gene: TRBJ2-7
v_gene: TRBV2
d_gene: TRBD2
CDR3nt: TGTGCCAGCAGTGAAGCGGGAGGGCCTAACGAGCAGTACTTC
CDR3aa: CASSEAGGPNEQYF

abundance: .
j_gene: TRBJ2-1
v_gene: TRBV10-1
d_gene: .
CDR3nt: TGCGCCAGCAGTGAGTTGAGCGGGCGGGCGAATGAGCAGTTCTTC
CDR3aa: CASSELSGRANEQFF

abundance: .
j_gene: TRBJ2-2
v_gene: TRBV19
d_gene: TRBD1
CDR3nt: TGTGCCCGTATCTCGGGGACAGTGAACACCGGGGAGCTGTTTTTT
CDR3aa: CARISGTVNTGELFF

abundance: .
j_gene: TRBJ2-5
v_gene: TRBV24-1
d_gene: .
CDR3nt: TGTGCCACGACAGAGACCCAGTACTTC
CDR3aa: CATTETQYF

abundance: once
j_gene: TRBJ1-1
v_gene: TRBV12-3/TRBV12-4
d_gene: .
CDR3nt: TGTGCCAGCAGTTTAAGGCCAGGGGCAGGGCTCACTGAAGCTTTCTTT
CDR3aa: CASSLRPGAGLTEAFF

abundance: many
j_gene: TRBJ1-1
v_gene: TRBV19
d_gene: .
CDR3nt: TGTGCCAGTAGTACCCCCGGGGCAGGGAGGCCCTATGAAGCTTTCTTT
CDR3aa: CASSTPGAGRPYEAFF

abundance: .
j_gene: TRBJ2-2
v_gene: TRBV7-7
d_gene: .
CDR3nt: TGTGCCAGCACCATTCACGACACCGGGGAGCTGTTTTTT
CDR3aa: CASTIHDTGELFF

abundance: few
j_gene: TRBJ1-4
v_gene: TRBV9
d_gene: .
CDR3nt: TGTGCCAGCAGCGTAGATCGGGGCGGAGAAAAACTGTTTTTT
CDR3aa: CASSVDRGGEKLFF

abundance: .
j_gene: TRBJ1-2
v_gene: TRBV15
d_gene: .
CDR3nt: TGTGCCACCAGCAGCACCGCGGGGGTTGGTGGCTACACCTTC
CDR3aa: CATSSTAGVGGYTF

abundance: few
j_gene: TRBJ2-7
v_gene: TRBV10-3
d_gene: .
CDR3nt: TGTGCCATCAGAGCGGAAAAGAGGGGGTCGGTGGAGCAGTACTTC
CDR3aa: CAIRAEKRGSVEQYF

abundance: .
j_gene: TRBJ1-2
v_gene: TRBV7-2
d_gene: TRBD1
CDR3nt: TGTGCCTGGAGTTGGGGACAGGGGGTCGATGGCTACGCCTTC
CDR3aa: CAWSWGQGVDGYAF

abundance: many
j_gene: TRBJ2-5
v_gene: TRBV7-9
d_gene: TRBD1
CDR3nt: TGTGCCAGCAGCACTACCGGGACAGCCCAAGAGGCCCAGTACTTC
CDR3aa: CASSTTGTAQEAQYF

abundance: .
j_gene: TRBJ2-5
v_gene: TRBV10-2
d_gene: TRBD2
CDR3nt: TGCGCCATCGCCGGGGAGGGGATGATGGAGACCCAGTACTTC
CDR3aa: CAIAGEGMMETQYF

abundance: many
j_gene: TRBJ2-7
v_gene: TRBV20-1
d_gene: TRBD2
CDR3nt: TGCAGTGCAAAAGCGGGGGGAAGAACCTACGAGCAGTACTTC
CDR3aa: CSAKAGGRTYEQYF

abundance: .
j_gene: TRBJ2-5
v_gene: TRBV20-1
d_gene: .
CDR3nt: TGCAGTGCTAGAGTAGGGGGGGCAGAGACCCAGTACTTC
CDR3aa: CSARVGGAETQYF

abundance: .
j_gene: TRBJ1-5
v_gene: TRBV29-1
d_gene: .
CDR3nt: TGCAGTAAGGACTCGATGGGCAGGAATCAGCCCCAGCATTTT
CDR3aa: CSKDSMGRNQPQHF

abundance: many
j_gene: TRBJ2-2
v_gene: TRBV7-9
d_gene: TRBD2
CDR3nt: TGTGCCAGCATCCATAGCGGGAGAAGAACCGGGGAGCTGTTTTTT
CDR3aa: CASIHSGRRTGELFF

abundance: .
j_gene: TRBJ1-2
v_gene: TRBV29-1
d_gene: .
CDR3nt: TGCAGCGTTGATATGGGGATAGATGGCTACACCTTC
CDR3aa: CSVDMGIDGYTF

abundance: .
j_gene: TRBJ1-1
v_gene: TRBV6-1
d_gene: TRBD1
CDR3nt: TGTGCCAGCAGTAGAGTGACAGGGGGCTCAAGGAACACTGAAGCTTTCTTT
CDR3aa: CASSRVTGGSRNTEAFF

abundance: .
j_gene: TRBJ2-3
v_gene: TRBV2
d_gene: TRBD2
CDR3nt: TGTGCCAGCAGTCAACGGAGCGGGAGGGCCGGAGTTGGGCAGTATTTT
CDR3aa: CASSQRSGRAGVGQYF

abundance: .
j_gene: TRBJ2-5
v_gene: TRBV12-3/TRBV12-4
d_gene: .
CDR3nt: TGTGCCAGCAGTTTAGCGCGGGGACAGACCCAGTACTTC
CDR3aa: CASSLARGQTQYF

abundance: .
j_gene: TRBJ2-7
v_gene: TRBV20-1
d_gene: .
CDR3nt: TGCAGTGCTAGAGAGGACAGCGGGTACGAGCAGTACTTC
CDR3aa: CSAREDSGYEQYF

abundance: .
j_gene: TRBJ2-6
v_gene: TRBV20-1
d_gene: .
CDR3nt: TGCAGTGCCTACGGACAGAACTCTGGGGCCAACGTCCTGACTTTC
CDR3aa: CSAYGQNSGANVLTF

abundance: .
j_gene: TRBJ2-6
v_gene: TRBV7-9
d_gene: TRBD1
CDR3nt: TGTGCCAGCACCGGACAGGAGAATGGGGCCAACGTCCTGACTTTC
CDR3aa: CASTGQENGANVLTF

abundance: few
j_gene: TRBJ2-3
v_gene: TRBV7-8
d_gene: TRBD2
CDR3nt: TGTGCCAGCAGAGTAGGGCTAGCGGGAGGCGATACGCAGTATTTT
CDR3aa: CASRVGLAGGDTQYF

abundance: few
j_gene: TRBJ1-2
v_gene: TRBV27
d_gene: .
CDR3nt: TGTGCCAGCAAATTCATAGGGCAGGATGGCTACACCTTC
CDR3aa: CASKFIGQDGYTF

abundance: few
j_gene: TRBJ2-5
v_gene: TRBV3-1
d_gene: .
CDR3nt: TGTGCCAGCAGCCAAGATGGAAAGACCCAGTACTTC
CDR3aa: CASSQDGKTQYF

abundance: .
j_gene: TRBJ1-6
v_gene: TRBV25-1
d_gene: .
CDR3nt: TGTGCCAGCAGTGATGGCGTGAGGGGACTTGATTCACCCCTCCACTTT
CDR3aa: CASSDGVRGLDSPLHF

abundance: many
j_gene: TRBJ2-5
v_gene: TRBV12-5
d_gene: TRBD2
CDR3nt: TGTGCTAGTGGCAAAATCGGGACTAGCGAGACCCAGTACTTC
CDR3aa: CASGKIGTSETQYF

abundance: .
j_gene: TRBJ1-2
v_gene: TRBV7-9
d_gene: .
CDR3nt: TGCGCCAGCAGCCAAGAGCGATCGTATGGCTACACCTTC
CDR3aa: CASSQERSYGYTF

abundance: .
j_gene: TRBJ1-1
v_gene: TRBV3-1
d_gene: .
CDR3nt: TGTGCCAGCAGTTATCGCTTGGAGGGCCCGGCTTTCTTT
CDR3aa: CASSYRLEGPAFF

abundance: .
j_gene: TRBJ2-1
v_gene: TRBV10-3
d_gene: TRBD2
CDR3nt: TGTGCCATCAGTGAAAGCGGGAGGGGTGAGCAGTTCTTC
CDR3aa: CAISESGRGEQFF